The 16 T cell receptor beta chains in this list originate from one sample, sequenced in a study of response to subunit inactivated influenza vaccine. MiXCR was run by TCRdb on the RT-PCR reads, yielding one entry per CDR3 protein. This sample has about 780,000 distinct CDR3 sequences; 15% to 20% occur once, and the top ten carry about a tenth. The sequences come from PBMCs from blood, collected roughly 5 days after vaccination. These receptor sequences come from a man in his fifties who received an inactivated influenza vaccine.

In this sample, this clonotype turned up a few times. The chain is built from TRBV18 and TRBJ2-3; D remains ambiguous. The CDR3 has 12 amino acids. Between the trimmed V and J ends, which lost 5 bases and 6 bases, there was a span of 9 bases. Germline CDR1 reads KGHSH; CDR2 reads LQKENI. The CDR3 region has the DNA TGTGCCAGCTCAGTTGGATGGGATACGCAGTATTTT. Amino acids: CASSVGWDTQYF. The full variable domain, completed using reference TRBV18 and TRBJ2-3, is NAGVMQNPRHLVRRRGQEARLRCSPMKGHSHVYWYRQLPEEGLKFMVYLQKENIIDESGMPKERFSAEFPKEGPSILRIQQVVRGDSAAYFCASSVGWDTQYFGPGTRLTVL.

This clonotype appeared many times. The rearrangement joins TRBV28 to TRBJ2-3; the match to TRBD2 covers 7 bases. Germline CDR1 MDHEN, CDR2 SYDVKM. After removal of 5 bases from V and 0 bases from J, the junction contained 8 bases not matched to a gene. CDR3 length: 16 residues. DNA for the CDR3: TGTGCCAGCAGTCGTCGAGCGGGGATCAGCACAGATACGCAGTATTTT. Its protein is CASSRRAGISTDTQYF.

This clonotype came up a few times. The chain is built from TRBV5-1 and TRBJ2-6, with D possibly being TRBD2 (5 bases). CDR1 and CDR2 (germline): SGHRS, YFSETQ. This CDR3 is 20 amino acids long. Between the trimmed V and J ends, which lost 0 bases and 1 base, there was a span of 20 bases. CDR3 in amino acids: CASSLGKKEVLASGANVLTF. CDR3 DNA sequence: TGCGCCAGCAGCTTGGGTAAGAAGGAGGTCCTGGCTTCTGGGGCCAACGTCCTGACTTTC.

This clonotype was observed once. The chain employs TRBV5-6 and TRBJ2-3, with 8 bases matching TRBD2. Losses at the gene ends were 2 bases for V and 6 bases for J; bases not matched to a gene: 8. Germline assignment: CDR1 SGHDT and CDR2 YYEEEE. CDR3 length: 15 amino acids. CDR3: CASSFPRAGEDTQYF. For the CDR3, the DNA is TGTGCCAGCAGCTTCCCCCGAGCGGGAGAGGATACGCAGTATTTT.

The chain uses TRBV9 and TRBJ2-7, with D maybe TRBD1 (6 bases). The CDR3 has 15 residues. The germline V gene encodes CDR1 SGDLS and CDR2 YYNGEE. Trimming left V 0 bases short and J 2 bases short, with 12 bases between. The CDR3 sequence is CASSVEQGSTYEQYF. The DNA of the CDR3 is TGTGCCAGCAGCGTAGAACAGGGTTCTACCTACGAGCAGTACTTC. Complete variable domain (other parts from reference TRBV9 and TRBJ2-7): DSGVTQTPKHLITATGQRVTLRCSPRSGDLSVYWYQQSLDQGLQFLIQYYNGEERAKGNILERFSAQQFPDLHSELNLSSLELGDSALYFCASSVEQGSTYEQYFGPGTRLTVT.

There are a few counts of this clonotype. This rearrangement joins TRBV4-1 to TRBJ2-5; 9 bases align to TRBD1. Germline V gene lookup returns CDR1 MGHRA and CDR2 YSYEKL. There are 16 residues in the CDR3. Losses at the gene ends were 6 bases for V and 5 bases for J; bases not matched to a gene: 13. CDR3 residues: CASRDPRDRVEETQYF. In DNA form, the CDR3 reads TGCGCCAGCAGAGACCCCCGGGACAGGGTCGAGGAGACCCAGTACTTC.

This CDR3 is CSVMGQPGGPYEQYF. For the CDR3, the DNA is TGCAGCGTTATGGGACAGCCGGGAGGACCCTACGAGCAGTACTTC. The J gene is TRBJ2-7, the V gene TRBV29-1, with D tentatively TRBD1 or TRBD2 (7 bases each). The V end was cut by 5 bases, the J end by 2 bases, with 19 bases between. The CDR3 runs 15 residues. Germline loops: CDR1 SQVTM, CDR2 ANQGSEA.

This clonotype was found a few times. V usage is TRBV11-2 and J usage is TRBJ2-1; the D gene is possibly TRBD1 (6 bases). V shed 4 bases and J shed 5 bases, with 24 bases lying between them. The CDR3 covers 18 residues. CDR1 SGHAT and CDR2 FQNNGV come from the germline V gene. CDR3 nucleotides: TGTGCCAGCAGCTCCCAGGGACACCTCAGCGGAACAAACAATGAGCAGTTCTTC. It yields the protein CASSSQGHLSGTNNEQFF. The variable domain in full, with the rest retrieved from reference TRBV11-2 and TRBJ2-1, is EAGVAQSPRYKIIEKRQSVAFWCNPISGHATLYWYQQILGQGPKLLIQFQNNGVVDDSQLPKDRFSAERLKGVDSTLKIQPAKLEDSAVYLCASSSQGHLSGTNNEQFFGPGTRLTVL.

This clonotype was counted between two and nine times. This chain uses TRBV28 with TRBJ1-2, with unresolved D. Germline values: CDR1 MDHEN, CDR2 SYDVKM. V lost 3 bases and J lost 0, with 14 bases in between. CDR3 length: 16 residues. CDR3 coding DNA: TGTGCCAGCAGTTTCCAAGACGGGCTTACTAACTATGGCTACACCTTC. Translation gives CASSFQDGLTNYGYTF.

The chain employs TRBV7-8 and TRBJ2-7; D perhaps matches TRBD1 (5 bases). Trimming removed 6 bases at V and 7 bases at J, with 13 bases between. The length of the CDR3 is 12 residues. CDR1 and CDR2 (germline): SGHVS, FQNEAQ. The chain's CDR3 is CASRRAQGEQYF. The CDR3 coding sequence is TGTGCCAGCAGACGCGCGCAGGGAGAGCAGTACTTC.

This clonotype was recorded many times. CDR3 region: CASGAGGRNSPLHF. The CDR3 nucleotides read TGTGCCAGCGGAGCAGGGGGACGGAATTCACCCCTCCACTTT. The V gene is TRBV3-1, the J gene TRBJ1-6, with TRBD1 matching 7 bases. The CDR3 has 14 amino acids. Germline loops: CDR1 LGHDT, CDR2 YNNKEL (reference sequence). Trimming at V came to 8 bases and at J to 7 bases, leaving 8 bases not matched to a gene.

The sample holds many counts of this clonotype. The chain joins TRBV20-1 to TRBJ2-7, with D possibly matching TRBD1 (6 bases). The CDR3 covers 14 residues. CDR1 and CDR2 (germline): DFQATT, SNEGSKA (reference sequence). V lost 4 bases and J lost 0, with 13 bases in between. CDR3 sequence: CSATPRGGSYEQYF. CDR3 coding DNA: TGCAGTGCTACCCCCCGAGGGGGCTCCTACGAGCAGTACTTC.

Only a few counts were recorded for this clonotype. The CDR3 DNA reads as TGTGCCAGCAGTTTAACAGGGCTTGGACCCTACGAGCAGTACTTC. Its protein is CASSLTGLGPYEQYF. The V call is TRBV27, the J call TRBJ2-7; TRBD1 might be the D (6 bases). V shed 2 bases and J shed 2 bases, with 13 bases lying between them. Germline assignment: CDR1 MNHEY and CDR2 SMNVEV (reference sequence). This CDR3 contains 15 residues.

This clonotype occurred a few times. This rearrangement joins TRBV15 to TRBJ1-4; the D gene is possibly TRBD1 (5 bases). This CDR3 is built from 15 residues. Trimming stripped 0 bases from V and 6 bases from J, with 11 bases between. CDR1 and CDR2 from the germline V gene are LNHNV and YYDKDF (reference sequence). CDR3 in amino acids: CATSRDRDGDEKLFF. The DNA of the CDR3 is TGTGCCACCAGCAGAGATCGGGACGGAGATGAAAAACTGTTTTTT.

This chain uses TRBV6-2 or TRBV6-3 with TRBJ2-6; no clear D gene. The CDR3 loop spans 20 amino acids. V was pared by 0 bases and J by 2 bases, with 20 bases between. CDR1 and CDR2 from the germline V gene are MNHEY and SVGEGT. The CDR3 nucleotides are TGTGCCAGCAGTTACTCGAAGGGCGCGAGTACTCAGCCTGGGGCCAACGTCCTGACTTTC. It encodes CASSYSKGASTQPGANVLTF.

J is TRBJ1-1 and V is TRBV10-3; the D is unclear. V lost 2 bases and J 1 base, leaving 5 bases between the germline ends. CDR3 length: 13 residues. Germline CDR1 is ENHRY and CDR2 is SYGVKD. In DNA form, the CDR3 reads TGTGCCATCAGTGAGGGGCCGAACACTGAAGCTTTCTTT. It yields the protein CAISEGPNTEAFF.